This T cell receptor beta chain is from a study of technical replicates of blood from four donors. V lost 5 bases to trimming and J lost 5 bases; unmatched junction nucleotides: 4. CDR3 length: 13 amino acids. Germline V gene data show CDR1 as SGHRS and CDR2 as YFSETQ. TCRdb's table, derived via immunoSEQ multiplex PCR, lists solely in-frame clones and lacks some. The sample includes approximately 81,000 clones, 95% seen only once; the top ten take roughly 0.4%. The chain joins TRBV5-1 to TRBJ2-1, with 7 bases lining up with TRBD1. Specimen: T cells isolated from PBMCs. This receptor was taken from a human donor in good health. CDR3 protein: CASRDRANNEQFF. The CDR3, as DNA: TGCGCCAGCAGAGACAGGGCCAACAATGAGCAGTTCTTC.